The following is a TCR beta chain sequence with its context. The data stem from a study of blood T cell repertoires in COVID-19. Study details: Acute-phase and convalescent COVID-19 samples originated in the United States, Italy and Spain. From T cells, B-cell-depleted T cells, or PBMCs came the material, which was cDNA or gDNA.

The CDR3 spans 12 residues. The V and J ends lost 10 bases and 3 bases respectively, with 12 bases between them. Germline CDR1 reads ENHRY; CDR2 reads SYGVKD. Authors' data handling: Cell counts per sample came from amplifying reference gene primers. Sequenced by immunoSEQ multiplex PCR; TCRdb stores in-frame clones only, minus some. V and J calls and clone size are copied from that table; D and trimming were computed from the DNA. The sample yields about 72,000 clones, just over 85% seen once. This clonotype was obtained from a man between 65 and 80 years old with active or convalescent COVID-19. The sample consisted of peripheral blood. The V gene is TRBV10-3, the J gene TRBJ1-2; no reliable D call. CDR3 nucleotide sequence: TGTGCCAGCGGAGAAGTAGACTATGGCTACACCTTC. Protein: CASGEVDYGYTF.